The T cell receptor (beta chain) under discussion was sequenced for a study of T-cell memory formation after mild COVID-19. The study, taken as a whole, reports: Day 15 to 85 contracting clones showed balanced CD4/CD8; day 15 to 37 expanders favored CD4+.

TCRdb processed the 5' RACE reads anew with MiXCR; each CDR3 protein has one entry. In the table there are roughly 550,000 distinct CDR3 sequences, roughly 22% of which are singletons. The CDR3 runs 13 residues. CDR1 and CDR2 from the germline V gene are DFQATT and SNEGSKA (reference sequence). Trimming at V came to 6 bases and at J to 4 bases, leaving 4 bases not matched to a gene. This clonotype came up a few times. The antigen remains undetermined. This chain links TRBV20-1 with TRBJ2-5; 11 bases align to TRBD2. Sequences were obtained from PBMCs or a T cell subset sorted from them (not recorded which). The sequence was collected from an adult woman who had mild COVID-19 (a few samples of this study predate the infection). Cell type and time point are not known. The CDR3: CSAPLAGGETQYF. DNA for the CDR3: TGCAGTGCCCCTCTAGCGGGAGGAGAGACCCAGTACTTC.